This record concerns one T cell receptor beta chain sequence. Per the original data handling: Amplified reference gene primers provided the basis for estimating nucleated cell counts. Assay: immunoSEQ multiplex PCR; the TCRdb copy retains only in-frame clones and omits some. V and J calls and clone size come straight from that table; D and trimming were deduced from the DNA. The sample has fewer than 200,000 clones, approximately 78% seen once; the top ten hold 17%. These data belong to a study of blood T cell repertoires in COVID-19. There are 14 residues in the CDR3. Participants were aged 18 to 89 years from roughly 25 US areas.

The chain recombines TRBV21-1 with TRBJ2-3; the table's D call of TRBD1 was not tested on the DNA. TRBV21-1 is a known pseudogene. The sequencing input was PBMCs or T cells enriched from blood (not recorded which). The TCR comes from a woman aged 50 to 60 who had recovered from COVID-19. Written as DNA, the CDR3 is TGTGCCAGCAAACAGGCGGATAGCACAGATACGCAGTATTTT. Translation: CASKQADSTDTQYF.